The clone carrying this TCR beta chain appeared many times. Preparation of the TCRbeta library involved a method that used unique molecular identifiers. TCRdb re-analysed the PCR reads in MiXCR, keeping a single row per CDR3 protein. Found here are around 680,000 distinct CDR3 sequences, 16% of them singletons; the top ten hold approximately 1%. The sample belongs to a study of T-cell reconstitution after alpha-beta-depleted transplantation in children. The V end was cut by 1 base, the J end by 8 bases, with 15 bases between. The CDR3 is 15 amino acids. The germline CDR1 and CDR2 sequences are LGHNA and YSLEER.

This sequence joins TRBV4-3 and TRBJ2-1; D unclear. This clonotype originated in a human donor who donated a stem cell graft to a child with acute myeloid leukemia. Specimen: PBMCs from the stem cell graft donor, collected from the stem cell graft. DNA of the CDR3: TGCGCCAGCAGCCAAGCTCGCCCCCGCACGGATGAGCAGTTCTTC. Its translation is CASSQARPRTDEQFF.